This T cell receptor (beta chain) appears in the sequencing data of a study of T cell responses to AZD1222 COVID-19 vaccine. Study-level background: Samples with a second dose at about 4 or about 12 weeks were pooled together. Whole-study findings and limits: None of the repertoires were sampled until the peak T cell response had passed. Just a handful of people given AZD1222 tested seropositive at baseline.

The data were produced by immunoSEQ multiplex PCR, yet TCRdb's version contains in-frame clones alone and is incomplete. The sample holds roughly 180,000 clones, almost 95% seen once. The V segment lost 4 bases and the J segment 2 bases; nucleotides outside the gene matches: 6. The CDR3 sequence is 15 residues long. The V gene's germline CDR1 is MNHEY and CDR2 SVGAGI. With respect to this clone: Its matching antigen is unknown.

The source material was peripheral blood, sampled on day 0 of AZD1222 vaccination. The chain is built from TRBV6-5 and TRBJ2-3; 7 bases are shared with TRBD1. The sequence was obtained from an adult in good health. CDR3 coding DNA: TGTGCCAGCAGTTCCCGGGACAGCCACACAGATACGCAGTATTTT. Residues: CASSSRDSHTDTQYF.